This TCR beta chain was recovered during a study of long-term antiretroviral therapy in people with HIV. Version v3.0 of the immunoSEQ assay was performed at survey level. Assay used: immunoSEQ multiplex PCR; TCRdb lists only in-frame clones, some missing. The table shows tens of thousands of clones, with 80% to 85% occurring only once. At least two post-ART and at least one pre-ART PBMC sample were available for each donor. V lost 5 bases and J lost 4, with 18 bases in between. Per germline, CDR1 SGHAT and CDR2 FQNNGV. This CDR3 is built from 15 residues. Study-level points and caveats: On ART adherence, viral resistance or therapy changes, no data were available. HIV repertoires showed narrower CDR3 length ranges than controls.

Notes on this clone: Its specificity is unknown.

Sequenced material: unsorted PBMCs, taken 0.2 years after starting antiretroviral therapy. V is TRBV11-2 and J is TRBJ2-7; D is perhaps TRBD1 or TRBD2 (7 bases each). The TCR comes from a woman in her 30s with HIV. CDR3 bases: TGTGCCAGCAGCCAGGGGGGGCTCCTATCTTACGAGCAGTACGTC. Protein sequence: CASSQGGLLSYEQYV.